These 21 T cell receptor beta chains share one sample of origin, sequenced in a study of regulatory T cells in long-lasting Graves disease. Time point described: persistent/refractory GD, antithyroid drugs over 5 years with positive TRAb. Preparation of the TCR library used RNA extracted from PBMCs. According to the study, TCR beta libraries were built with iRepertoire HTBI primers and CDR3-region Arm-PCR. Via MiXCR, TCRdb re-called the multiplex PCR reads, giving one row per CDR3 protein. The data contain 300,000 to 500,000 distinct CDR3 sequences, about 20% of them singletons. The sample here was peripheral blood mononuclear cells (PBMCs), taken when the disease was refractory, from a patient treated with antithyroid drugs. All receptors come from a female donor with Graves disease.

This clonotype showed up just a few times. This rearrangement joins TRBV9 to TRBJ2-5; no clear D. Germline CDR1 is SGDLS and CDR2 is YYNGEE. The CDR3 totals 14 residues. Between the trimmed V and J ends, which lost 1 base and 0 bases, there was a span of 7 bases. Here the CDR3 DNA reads TGTGCCAGCAGCGTAATGGAGTACCAAGAGACCCAGTACTTC. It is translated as CASSVMEYQETQYF.

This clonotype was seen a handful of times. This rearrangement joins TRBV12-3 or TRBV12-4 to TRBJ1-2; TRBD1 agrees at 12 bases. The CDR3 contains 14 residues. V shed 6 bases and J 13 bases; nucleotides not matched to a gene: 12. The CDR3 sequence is CASRHLRDRGRITF. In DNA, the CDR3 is TGTGCCAGCAGACACCTAAGGGACAGGGGGCGAATCACCTTC.

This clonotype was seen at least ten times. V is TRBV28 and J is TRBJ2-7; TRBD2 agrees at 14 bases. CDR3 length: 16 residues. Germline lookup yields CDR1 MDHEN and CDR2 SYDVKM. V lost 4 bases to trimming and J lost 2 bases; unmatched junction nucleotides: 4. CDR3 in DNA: TGTGCCAGCAGTTGGGGACTAGCGGGAGACACCTACGAGCAGTACTTC. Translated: CASSWGLAGDTYEQYF.

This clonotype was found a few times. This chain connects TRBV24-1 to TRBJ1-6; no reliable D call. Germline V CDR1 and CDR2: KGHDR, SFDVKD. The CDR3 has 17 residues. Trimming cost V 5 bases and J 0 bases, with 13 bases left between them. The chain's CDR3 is CATSASTETSYNSPLHF. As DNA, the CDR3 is TGTGCCACCAGTGCCAGTACCGAGACCTCCTATAATTCACCCCTCCACTTT.

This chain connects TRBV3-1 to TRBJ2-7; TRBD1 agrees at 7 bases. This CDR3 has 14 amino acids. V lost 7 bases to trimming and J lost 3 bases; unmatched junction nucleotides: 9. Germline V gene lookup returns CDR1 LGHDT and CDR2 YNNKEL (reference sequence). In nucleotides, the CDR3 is TGTGCCAGCACGACCAAGGGGGCTAGCTACGAGCAGTACTTC. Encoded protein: CASTTKGASYEQYF.

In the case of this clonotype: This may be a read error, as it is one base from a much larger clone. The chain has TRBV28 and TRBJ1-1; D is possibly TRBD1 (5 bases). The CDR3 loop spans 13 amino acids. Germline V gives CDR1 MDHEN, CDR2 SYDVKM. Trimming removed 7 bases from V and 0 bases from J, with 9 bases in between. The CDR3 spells CASNSGLNTEAFF. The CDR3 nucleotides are TGTGCCAGCAACTCAGGGTTGAACACTGAAGCTTTCTTT. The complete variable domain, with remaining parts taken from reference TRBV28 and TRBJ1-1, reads DVKVTQSSRYLVKRTGEKVFLECVQDMDHENMFWYRQDPGLGLRLIYFSYDVKMKEKGDIPEGYSVSREKKERFSLILESASTNQTSMYLCASNSGLNTEAFFGQGTRLTVV.

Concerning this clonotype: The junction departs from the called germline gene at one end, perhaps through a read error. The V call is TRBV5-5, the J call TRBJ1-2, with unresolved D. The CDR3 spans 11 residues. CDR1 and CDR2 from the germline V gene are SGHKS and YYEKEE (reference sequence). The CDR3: CASSFGVGYTF. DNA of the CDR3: TGTGCTAGCAGCTTCGGGGTTGGCTACACCTTC.

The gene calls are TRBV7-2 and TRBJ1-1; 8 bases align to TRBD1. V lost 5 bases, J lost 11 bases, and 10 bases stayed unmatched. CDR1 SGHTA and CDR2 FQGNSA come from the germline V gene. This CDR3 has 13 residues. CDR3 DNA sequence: TGTGCCAGCAGCGCTGGGCAGGGGGCAGGTGCTTTCTTT. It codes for CASSAGQGAGAFF.

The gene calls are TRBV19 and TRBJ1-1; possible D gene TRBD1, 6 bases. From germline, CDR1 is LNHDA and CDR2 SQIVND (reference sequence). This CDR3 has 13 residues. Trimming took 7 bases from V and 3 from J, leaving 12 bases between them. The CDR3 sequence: CASTPRGYTEAFF. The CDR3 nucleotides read TGTGCCAGTACGCCCAGGGGCTACACTGAAGCTTTCTTT.

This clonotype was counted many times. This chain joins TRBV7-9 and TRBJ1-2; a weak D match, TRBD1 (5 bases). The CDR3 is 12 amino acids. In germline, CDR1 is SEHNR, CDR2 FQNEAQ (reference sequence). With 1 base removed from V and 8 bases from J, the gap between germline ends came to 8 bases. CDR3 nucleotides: TGTGCCAGCAGCTTAGGTCCAGGGGGCTACACCTTC. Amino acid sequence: CASSLGPGGYTF.

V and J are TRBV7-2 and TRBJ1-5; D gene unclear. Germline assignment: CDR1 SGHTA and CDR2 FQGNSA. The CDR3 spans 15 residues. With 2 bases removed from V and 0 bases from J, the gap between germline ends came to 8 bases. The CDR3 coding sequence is TGTGCCAGCAGCTTATATAGGGCTAGCAATCAGCCCCAGCATTTT. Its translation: CASSLYRASNQPQHF.

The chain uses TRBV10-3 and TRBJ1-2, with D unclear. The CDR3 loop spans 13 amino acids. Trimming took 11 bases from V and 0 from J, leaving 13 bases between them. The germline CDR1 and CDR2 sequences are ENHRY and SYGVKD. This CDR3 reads CASKGTSNYGYTF. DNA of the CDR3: TGTGCCTCAAAAGGCACCTCTAACTATGGCTACACCTTC.

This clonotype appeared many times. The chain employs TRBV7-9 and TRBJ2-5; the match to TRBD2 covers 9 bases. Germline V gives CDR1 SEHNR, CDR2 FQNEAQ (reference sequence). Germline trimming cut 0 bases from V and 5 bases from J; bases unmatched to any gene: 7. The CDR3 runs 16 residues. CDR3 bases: TGTGCCAGCAGCTTAGCGGTGGTAGCGGGAGACGAGACCCAGTACTTC. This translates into CASSLAVVAGDETQYF.

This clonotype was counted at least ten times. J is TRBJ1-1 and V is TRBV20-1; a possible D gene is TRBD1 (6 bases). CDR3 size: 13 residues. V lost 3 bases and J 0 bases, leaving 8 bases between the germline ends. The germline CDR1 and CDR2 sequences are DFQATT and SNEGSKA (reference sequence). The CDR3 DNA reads TGCAGTGCTAGGGACAGTCTGAACACTGAAGCTTTCTTT. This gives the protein CSARDSLNTEAFF.

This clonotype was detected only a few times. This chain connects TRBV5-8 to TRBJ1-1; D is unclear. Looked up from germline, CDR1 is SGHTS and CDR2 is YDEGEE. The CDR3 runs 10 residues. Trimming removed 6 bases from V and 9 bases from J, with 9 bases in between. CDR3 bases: TGTGCCAGCACCCGGATAAAAGCTTTCTTT. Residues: CASTRIKAFF.

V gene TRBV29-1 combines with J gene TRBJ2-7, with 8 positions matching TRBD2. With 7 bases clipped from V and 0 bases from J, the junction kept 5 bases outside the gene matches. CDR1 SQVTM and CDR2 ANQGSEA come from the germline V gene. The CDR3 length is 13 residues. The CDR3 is CSAVAGPSYEQYF. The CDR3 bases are TGCAGCGCTGTAGCGGGGCCCTCCTACGAGCAGTACTTC.

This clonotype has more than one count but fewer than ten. CDR3 protein: CASSGGAGATEAFF. CDR3 nucleotide sequence: TGCGCCAGCAGTGGGGGCGCAGGGGCCACTGAAGCTTTCTTT. The gene calls are TRBV10-2 and TRBJ1-1; TRBD1 might be the D (6 bases). CDR3 size: 14 residues. Deletions cut 4 bases from V and 4 bases from J, with 13 bases between. From germline, CDR1 is WSHSY and CDR2 SAAADI.

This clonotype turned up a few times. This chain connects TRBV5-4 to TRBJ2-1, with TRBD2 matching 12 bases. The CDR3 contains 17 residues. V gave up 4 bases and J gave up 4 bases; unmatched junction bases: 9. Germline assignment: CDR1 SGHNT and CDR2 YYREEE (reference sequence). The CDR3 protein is CASSPNILAGGYNEQFF. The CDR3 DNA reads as TGTGCCAGCAGCCCCAACATTCTAGCGGGAGGGTACAATGAGCAGTTCTTC.

The CDR3 region is CSAIWLALEQFF. The DNA of the CDR3 is TGCAGTGCTATATGGCTAGCCTTAGAGCAGTTCTTC. V and J are TRBV20-1 and TRBJ2-1; D is possibly TRBD2 (5 bases). Germline CDR1 is DFQATT and CDR2 is SNEGSKA (reference sequence). The CDR3 has 12 residues. The ends were cut back, 4 bases at V and 10 bases at J, with 14 bases in the middle.

CDR3 amino acids: CSATTTGIFRYGYTF. The CDR3 DNA reads TGCAGTGCTACAACTACAGGGATTTTCCGATATGGCTACACCTTC. This chain joins TRBV20-1 and TRBJ1-2; possible D gene TRBD1, 6 bases. Looked up from germline, CDR1 is DFQATT and CDR2 is SNEGSKA (reference sequence). The CDR3 is 15 residues long. Trimming removed 4 bases from V and 5 bases from J, with 20 bases in between.

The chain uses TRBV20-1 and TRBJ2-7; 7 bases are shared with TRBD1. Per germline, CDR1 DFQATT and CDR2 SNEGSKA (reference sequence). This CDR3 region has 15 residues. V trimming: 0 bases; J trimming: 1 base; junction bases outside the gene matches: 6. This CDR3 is CSARDQKGASYEQYF. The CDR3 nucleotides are TGCAGTGCTAGAGATCAGAAGGGGGCATCCTACGAGCAGTACTTC.